This TCR beta chain was found in a study of T cell responses to AZD1222 COVID-19 vaccine (dated by TCRdb to the early 2020s). Concerning the study at large: A total of about 230 trial participants underwent TCR sequencing, of whom nearly 210 received two doses of AZD1222 and some 25 received two doses of the MenACWY control vaccine. Trial participants were enrolled into age subgroups of 18-55, 56-69 and 70-plus years, which contained roughly 140, 27 and 60 TCR-sequenced participants, respectively.

Interpreted using the paper, the time point label stands for: about 28 days (+/-7) after the second vaccine dose. AZD1222 recipients whose second dose came at about 4 weeks and those whose second dose came at about 12 weeks were combined into one group, since spike-specific TCR depth and breadth did not differ between the two schedules. The vaccinee samples were drawn from two UK trials, COV001 and COV002, one of which was a single-blind randomized controlled phase 2/3 trial testing AZD1222 (ChAdOx1 nCoV-19) in healthy adults. For TCRbeta chain sequencing, PBMC samples were collected from trial participants at day 0 and at day 28 after the second dose. The CDR3 regions of human TCRbeta chains were analyzed by immunosequencing. Per the original workflow: TCRs in the repertoires were compared against a reference library of SARS-CoV-2-specific TCRs that had been generated with the MIRA antigen-specificity platform. Breadth was defined as the fraction of unique TCRs that were SARS-CoV-2-associated, and depth was defined as the fraction of total T cells that were SARS-CoV-2-associated. Each spike-specific TCR was assigned to its reactive spike region and to a CD4 or CD8 class using the MIRA data. Log10-transformed breadth and depth values were compared by one-way ANOVA with Sidak's multiple comparisons tests. TCRdb holds this immuneACCESS table with in-frame rearrangements only. Some clones are missing; in checked studies, unresolved V genes explain under half, and the rest has no known cause. V, J and clone size reflect that table, while D and trimming were determined from the DNA. This sample has tens of thousands of clones in its table, and over 70% of those were observed once. More than 13% of the sample goes to the ten largest clones.

Overall results and qualifications from the work: Because no day 14 peak-response samples were available, the repertoires could be characterized only after the peak T cell response. Participants were mostly white British, with more females than males. The authors suggested clonal diversity may have been underestimated. Conclusions about previously exposed vaccinees are limited because only 5 or 6 AZD1222 recipients were SARS-CoV-2 seropositive at baseline. Nearly half of unique spike-specific TCRs reportedly recognized epitopes outside regions mutated in the B.1.351 and B.1.1.7 variants. A significant rise in spike-specific TCR breadth and depth was observed after two AZD1222 doses relative to day 0 and relative to MenACWY recipients. In the small 56-69-year group, the increase in depth fell short of significance, most likely because of low power. The whole spike protein was spanned by vaccine-associated CD4 TCRs, and dominant responses were seen in regions 160-218 and 743-854.

With respect to this clone: It lacks a known antigen. Qualities for individual bases were not recorded, and no much larger clone is one base off.

V lost 1 base and J lost 5 bases; the stretch between them is 9 bases long. CDR1 is given as SGHNT and CDR2 as YYREEE, both from the germline V gene (reference sequence). Inclusive of the bounding cysteine and phenylalanine, the CDR3 is 13 residues long. Here the CDR3 DNA is all that survives: 39 bases in frame from base 1. In this chain, TRBV5-4 is recombined with TRBJ2-5, and the D gene may be TRBD2, 6 bases matching. The clonotype was recovered from an adult who received the AZD1222 COVID-19 vaccine. The source was peripheral blood, collected 28 days after the second AZD1222 dose. The CDR3 is CASSLKGRETQYF. The nucleotide sequence reads TGTGCCAGCAGCTTGAAGGGGAGGGAGACCCAGTACTTC. With the portions outside the CDR3 filled from the reference TRBV5-4 and TRBJ2-5 genes, the complete variable region becomes ETGVTQSPTHLIKTRGQQVTLRCSSQSGHNTVSWYQQALGQGPQFIFQYYREEENGRGNFPPRFSGLQFPNYSSELNVNALELDDSALYLCASSLKGRETQYFGPGTRLLVL.